A selection of T cell receptor beta chains follows, all from one sample in a study of HIV-infected patients and healthy controls. TCRdb passed the 5' RACE reads through MiXCR, listing each CDR3 protein once. This table has roughly 22,000 distinct CDR3 sequences, roughly 8.7% appearing once. Sequencing was carried out using blood. These receptors were collected from an adult in good health. The CDR3 runs from the conserved cysteine through the conserved F or W. Each record gives: D gene, clone size, J gene, V gene, CDR3 DNA, CDR3 protein. D genes are given only for firm matches. Expanded clones are given a class, and other clones once, few, many or no size at all.

TRBD2 - TRBJ2-1 TRBV20-1 TGCAGTGCTTTGTACTTACGACTAGCGGGGGACAATGAGCAGTTCTTC CSALYLRLAGDNEQFF
- - TRBJ2-3 TRBV5-1 TGCGCCAGCAGCTTGGCCAGAGGTGGGACGGCAGATACGCAGTATTTT CASSLARGGTADTQYF
- many TRBJ2-3 TRBV2 TGTGCCAGCAGTGAAAATCGGCTCGGAAACACAGATACGCAGTATTTT CASSENRLGNTDTQYF
- - TRBJ2-1 TRBV27 TGTGCCAGCAGTTTATCGGTCTGGTTATTATATGAGCAGTTCTTC CASSLSVWLLYEQFF
- many TRBJ2-3 TRBV5-6 TGTGCCAGCAGCCCGGACAGCACAGATACGCAGTATTTT CASSPDSTDTQYF
- many TRBJ2-7 TRBV10-3 TGTGCCATCAGTGAAGGGTTTGGGGAGACCTACGAGCAGTACTTC CAISEGFGETYEQYF
- many TRBJ1-5 TRBV7-2 TGTGCCAGCAGCTTAGTTTTTAGCGCAGGTGGCAATCAGCCCCAGCATTTT CASSLVFSAGGNQPQHF
- - TRBJ2-2 TRBV6-1 TGTGCCAGCATCCCCGGGGCAGGGGAGGCCGGGGAGCTGTTTTTT CASIPGAGEAGELFF
- many TRBJ2-7 TRBV6-5 TGTGCCAGCAGTTACCCCCGGTGGGGTTCCGAGCAGTACTTC CASSYPRWGSEQYF
TRBD2 few TRBJ2-7 TRBV4-3 TGCGCCAGCAGCCAAGATAAGAGCGGGACCTACGAGCAGTACTTC CASSQDKSGTYEQYF
TRBD1 many TRBJ1-1 TRBV5-4 TGTGCCAGCAGCCTTGGACAGGGGGGGGTCAACACTGAAGCTTTCTTT CASSLGQGGVNTEAFF
- many TRBJ1-6 TRBV6-6 TGTGCCAGCAAGGAAAGGGAGACATCCTATAATTCACCCCTCCACTTT CASKERETSYNSPLHF
TRBD2 many TRBJ2-3 TRBV12-5 TGTGCTAGTGGTCGGGGGAGGGCAGATACGCAGTATTTT CASGRGRADTQYF
- few TRBJ2-1 TRBV7-7 TGTGCCAGCAGCTTGGAAGAGGGCTACAATGAGCAGTTCTTC CASSLEEGYNEQFF
TRBD2 many TRBJ2-3 TRBV7-9 TGTGCCAGCAGCTCTAGCGGGGCCTTCTCTAGCACAGATACGCAGTATTTT CASSSSGAFSSTDTQYF
TRBD1 many TRBJ2-7 TRBV6-5 TGTGCCAGCAGGTCGGACAGGGGAGCGGTCTACGAGCAGTACTTC CASRSDRGAVYEQYF
- - TRBJ2-2 TRBV6-2/TRBV6-3 TGTGCCAGCAGTCCGACAGGAGATTACCTTAAGAGCACCGGGGAGCTGTTTTTT CASSPTGDYLKSTGELFF
TRBD1 many TRBJ1-5 TRBV4-2 TGTGCCAGCAGCCAAGATCACAGGGGGATTTATAGCAATCAGCCCCAGCATTTT CASSQDHRGIYSNQPQHF
- - TRBJ2-4 TRBV18 TGTGCCAGCTCACCAGGGCTAGCCAAAAACATTCAGTACTTC CASSPGLAKNIQYF
- many TRBJ2-5 TRBV19 TGTGCCAGTAGTACCTCGACTAGTTACCAAGAGACCCAGTACTTC CASSTSTSYQETQYF
- many TRBJ2-5 TRBV19 TGTGCCAGTAGTCCCCTCCCAGGGCGAGAGACCCAGTACTTC CASSPLPGRETQYF
- - TRBJ2-3 TRBV7-2 TGTGCCAGCAGCCCCCCGGGGCCGCAGTATTTT CASSPPGPQYF
TRBD1 few TRBJ2-7 TRBV19 TGTGCCAGTAGTAGAGACAGGGCCTACGAGCAGTACTTC CASSRDRAYEQYF
- many TRBJ2-6 TRBV12-3/TRBV12-4 TGTGCCAGCAGTGAATCGACAGCACGTCCGTCTGGGGCCAACGTCCTGACTTTC CASSESTARPSGANVLTF
TRBD1 many TRBJ1-1 TRBV20-1 TGCAGTGCTAAAACAGGGGGCTTGAACACTGAAGCTTTCTTT CSAKTGGLNTEAFF
- many TRBJ1-2 TRBV27 TGTGCCAGCAAGTTTATCGGTCCCCCTTACCGTAACTATGGCTACACCTTC CASKFIGPPYRNYGYTF
- - TRBJ1-5 TRBV28 TGTGCCAGCAGTTTTTCCCTCCCCGAGCATTTT CASSFSLPEHF
- many TRBJ2-3 TRBV18 TGTGCCAGCTCACCAGCACAGGTATTCACAGATACGCAGTATTTT CASSPAQVFTDTQYF
TRBD1 few TRBJ1-2 TRBV6-5 TGTGCCAGCAGTTCCACAGGGGCTAACTATGGCTACACCTTC CASSSTGANYGYTF
- medium-sized TRBJ2-3 TRBV7-2 TGTGCCGGGGCCATAGGGCTCCCGGAGGCAGATACGCAGTATTTT CAGAIGLPEADTQYF
- many TRBJ1-2 TRBV7-2 TGTGCCAGCAGCTCCTGGGATTATGGCTACACCTTC CASSSWDYGYTF
TRBD1 - TRBJ2-7 TRBV18 TGTGCCAGCTCACCCGACAGGGGCGAGCAGTACTTC CASSPDRGEQYF
- - TRBJ2-3 TRBV4-1 TGCGCCAGCAGCCAAGATGACTATAAAACAGATACGCAGTATTTT CASSQDDYKTDTQYF
TRBD1 - TRBJ2-3 TRBV5-1 TGCGCCAGCAGCTTGGGAGGACAGGGTACAGATACGCAGTATTTT CASSLGGQGTDTQYF
- many TRBJ1-5 TRBV7-2 TGTGCCACGGGGGATAGCAATCAGCCCCAGCATTTT CATGDSNQPQHF
- many TRBJ1-1 TRBV7-9 TGTGCCAGCAGCCCGAGGATGTTGAACACTGAAGCTTTCTTT CASSPRMLNTEAFF
- - TRBJ2-3 TRBV9 TGTGCCAGCAGCGTGAAACTCCTCACAGATACGCAGTATTTT CASSVKLLTDTQYF
- many TRBJ2-3 TRBV20-1 TGCAGTGCTAGAGATTCCCGGGGAGTAGATACGCAGTATTTT CSARDSRGVDTQYF
TRBD2 many TRBJ2-3 TRBV20-1 TGCAGTGCCCGGAGACTAGCGGGGGCTAGCACAGATACGCAGTATTTT CSARRLAGASTDTQYF
- many TRBJ1-1 TRBV25-1 TGTGCCAGCAGTGAAAACCTTCAATTTGAAGCTTTCTTT CASSENLQFEAFF
- many TRBJ2-3 TRBV7-2 TGTGCCAGCAGCCCGCAGGGTACTATCGCAGATACGCAGTATTTT CASSPQGTIADTQYF
- many TRBJ2-2 TRBV6-2/TRBV6-3 TGTGCCAGCAGTTACTCGAATGGGGGATCCGGGGAGCTGTTTTTT CASSYSNGGSGELFF
- many TRBJ2-3 TRBV6-6 TGTGCCAGCAGCCGTCTCCGGGACATAAGCACAGATACGCAGTATTTT CASSRLRDISTDTQYF
TRBD1 medium-sized TRBJ2-7 TRBV18 TGTGCCAGCTCACTTACCGGGACAGCCCCTGGCGAGCAGTACTTC CASSLTGTAPGEQYF
- - TRBJ1-1 TRBV3-1 TGTGCCAGCAGCCTTGACGGACAGTCCCTTTTCTTT CASSLDGQSLFF
- few TRBJ1-2 TRBV7-2 TGTGCCAGCAGCCACGACCCCGTGGACATAGACTATGGCTACACCTTC CASSHDPVDIDYGYTF
- many TRBJ1-2 TRBV12-3/TRBV12-4 TGTGCCAGCAGTCCCACCCCATACTATGGCTACACCTTC CASSPTPYYGYTF
- many TRBJ2-1 TRBV11-2 TGTGCCAGCAGCTTATCCCAGGGAGAATTCAATGAGCAGTTCTTC CASSLSQGEFNEQFF
- few TRBJ1-1 TRBV7-8 TGTGCCAGCAGCTTAGGGGGGCGGAGGGGCACTGAAGCTTTCTTT CASSLGGRRGTEAFF
- many TRBJ2-1 TRBV6-5 TGTGCCAGCAGTTACTCATCCAGGGTGCTTGAGCAGTTCTTC CASSYSSRVLEQFF
- many TRBJ2-2 TRBV12-3/TRBV12-4 TGTGCCAGCAGTTTTCAGTCGAACACCGGGGAGCTGTTTTTT CASSFQSNTGELFF
- many TRBJ1-3 TRBV7-9 TGTGCCAGCAGCTCCCCGGTCCTACTCTCTGGAAACACCATATATTTT CASSSPVLLSGNTIYF
- many TRBJ1-1 TRBV29-1 TGCAGCGCGAGGGGCCCTACAGGGACCAGGGACACTGAAGCTTTCTTT CSARGPTGTRDTEAFF
- few TRBJ2-3 TRBV6-6 TGTGCCAGCAGTTCTATCGGACTCCTTGAAGAGGTCGATACGCAGTATTTT CASSSIGLLEEVDTQYF
- many TRBJ2-7 TRBV2 TGTGCCAGCAGTGGAGTGTCCTACGAGCAGTACTTC CASSGVSYEQYF
- once TRBJ2-7 TRBV10-3 TGTGCCATCAGTCCTGGCCAGGACGAGTATCGGCAGTACTTC CAISPGQDEYRQYF
TRBD1 - TRBJ2-5 TRBV5-1 TGCGCCAGCGGACAGGTACAAGAGACCCAGTACTTC CASGQVQETQYF